The source of this T cell receptor (beta chain) is a study of cytotoxic CD8 clonotypes in ibrutinib-treated CLL. The overall study: Recorded responses included some 24 partial and 2 complete; following median roughly 70 months, approximately 14 stayed remitted and roughly 12 progressed.

Clones were read by immunoSEQ multiplex PCR, and TCRdb kept only the in-frame ones, dropping some. This sample yields about 50,000 clones, of which more than 70% are seen a single time; 43% belongs to the top ten. The CDR3 has 18 amino acids. Germline assignment: CDR1 SGDLS and CDR2 YYNGEE. Trimming at V came to 0 bases and at J to 5 bases, leaving 10 bases not matched to a gene. The TCR comes from a human donor with chronic lymphocytic leukemia. Source: PBMCs, taken after 12 months of ibrutinib treatment. The chain carries TRBV9 and TRBJ2-7; 14 bases fit TRBD2. This CDR3 is CASSVAQGLAGAVNEQYF. The CDR3 nucleotides are TGTGCCAGCAGCGTAGCCCAGGGACTAGCGGGAGCTGTGAACGAGCAGTACTTC.